Following are 29 T cell receptor beta chains from one sample sequenced in a study of T cell clonality in common variable immunodeficiency. This table comes from immunoSEQ multiplex PCR, and its TCRdb copy is limited to in-frame clones, with some not included. The sample was found to contain about 35,000 clones, and every one recurs. Sequences were obtained from peripheral blood mononuclear cells. Receptors were obtained from a person aged 18 to 69 in good health.

At least ten counts were recorded for this clone. CDR3 DNA, as far as it was read: TGTGCTAGTGGTTTGATACAGGGGGCAAAGAATGAG. It encodes CASGLIQGAKNE. The whole CDR3 is CASGLIQGAKNEQFF. The gene calls are TRBV12-5 and TRBJ2-1; 9 nucleotides agree with TRBD1. The read comes to an end 3 residues before the CDR3 does, leaving the germline J gene to fill in the end. V was pared by 2 bases and J by 7 bases, with 6 bases of the junction left unmatched. The CDR3 runs 15 residues. Germline CDR1 LGHNT, CDR2 FRNRAP.

In this sample, this clone turned up many times. The read ends 3 residues early relative to the CDR3; the germline J gene fills the gap. The chain uses TRBV20-1 and TRBJ1-4, with D tentatively TRBD1 (6 bases). CDR1 is DFQATT and CDR2 is SNEGSKA in the germline V gene (reference sequence). V lost 1 base and J lost 3, with 12 bases in between. The CDR3 length is 15 residues. CDR3 in amino acids: CSARVSGHPNEKLFF. The covered CDR3 bases are TGCAGTGCTAGAGTATCGGGACACCCTAATGAAAAA.

In its sample, this clone was seen a few times. A much bigger clone sits one base away, suggesting this may be a read error. The read falls 3 residues short of the CDR3 end, and the missing part is taken from the germline J gene. Other DNA variants within this sample encode the same CDR3. The V call is TRBV11-2, the J call TRBJ2-3; 7 nucleotides align to TRBD2. CDR3 length equals 14 residues. Germline V lookup: CDR1 SGHAT, CDR2 FQNNGV. The junction had 7 bases not matched to a gene; V was cut back by 4 bases and J by 6 bases. Incomplete CDR3 DNA: TGTGCCAGCAGCTCGCGGGAGATCACGGATACG. This codes for CASSSREITDT. Given in full, the CDR3 is CASSSREITDTQYF.

The table lists this clone with many counts. The read halts 3 residues ahead of the CDR3 end, with the missing end drawn from the germline J gene. The V call is TRBV5-1, the J call TRBJ1-1, with a weak D call TRBD1 (5 bases). The CDR3 length is 13 residues. Trimming cost V 5 bases and J 4 bases, with 12 bases left between them. The germline V gene encodes CDR1 SGHRS and CDR2 YFSETQ. CDR3 DNA, as far as it was read: TGCGCCAGCAGGATTGAGGGGAGCACTGAA. As protein: CASRIEGSTE. Given in full, the CDR3 is CASRIEGSTEAFF.

In its sample, this clone was seen many times. The read terminates 3 residues before the CDR3 end, so the remaining end is supplied by the germline J gene. The chain combines TRBV7-9 with TRBJ2-2, with D maybe TRBD2 (6 bases). The CDR3 is made up of 14 amino acids. V was clipped by 2 bases and J by 4 bases, with 8 bases between them. CDR1 is SEHNR, CDR2 FQNEAQ, per germline (reference sequence). The CDR3 spells CASSLLGGTGELFF. The CDR3 DNA, read in part, is TGTGCCAGCAGCTTATTGGGGGGCACCGGGGAG.

This clone was counted many times. The read finishes 3 residues shy of the CDR3 end, and the germline J gene is used to complete it. The chain combines TRBV11-3 with TRBJ2-1, with 9 bases fitting TRBD1. Germline-derived CDR1 and CDR2 are SGHNT and YENEEA. The trim removed 5 bases at V and 4 bases at J, leaving 6 bases unmatched. The CDR3 runs to 15 residues. Here the CDR3 reads CASSVGTGPYNEQFF. Partial CDR3 DNA: TGTGCCAGCAGCGTCGGGACAGGGCCTTACAATGAG.

As for this clone: The read ends 3 residues before the CDR3 terminus; that terminus is restored from the germline J gene. The chain carries TRBV18 and TRBJ2-5, with TRBD1 as a possible D gene (6 bases). The CDR3 spans 13 residues. V lost 7 bases and J 2 bases, leaving 11 bases between the germline ends. Looked up from germline, CDR1 is KGHSH and CDR2 is LQKENI. CDR3 bases read: TGTGCCAGCTTTGGACAGCCACAAGAGACC. It codes for CASFGQPQET. The full CDR3 reads CASFGQPQETQYF.

This clone occurred many times. The CDR3 extends 3 residues past the end of the read, so its final part is completed from the germline J gene. The V and J genes are TRBV4-1 and TRBJ2-7; a weak D match, TRBD2 (5 bases). The germline gives CDR1 MGHRA, CDR2 YSYEKL. CDR3 size: 15 residues. Trimming pared 0 bases from V and 3 bases from J, leaving 12 bases between. The CDR3 DNA, read in part, is TGCGCCAGCAGCCAAGATCCTAGCTCGGGCTACGAG. It codes for CASSQDPSSGYE. The complete CDR3 protein is CASSQDPSSGYEQYF.

This clone was observed a handful of times. The read terminates 3 residues before the CDR3 end, so the remaining end is supplied by the germline J gene. J is TRBJ2-5 and V is TRBV18; the D gene is possibly TRBD2 (6 bases). The CDR3 is 17 amino acids. Germline V CDR1 and CDR2: KGHSH, LQKENI. Trimming took 1 base from V and 7 from J, leaving 22 bases between them. CDR3 DNA, as far as it was read: TGTGCCAGCTCACCACAGAGACTGCGGGAAGCCGTTGGGACC. It codes for CASSPQRLREAVGT. The complete CDR3 protein is CASSPQRLREAVGTQYF. Together with reference TRBV18 and TRBJ2-5, the CDR3 gives the full variable domain: NAGVMQNPRHLVRRRGQEARLRCSPMKGHSHVYWYRQLPEEGLKFMVYLQKENIIDESGMPKERFSAEFPKEGPSILRIQQVVRGDSAAYFCASSPQRLREAVGTQYFGPGTRLLVL.

This clone was counted between two and nine times. Sequencing ends 3 residues short of the CDR3 end; the germline J gene provides the rest. The chain recombines TRBV5-6 with TRBJ2-3; D uncertain. Trimming shortened V by 5 bases and J by 2 bases, and 3 bases separated the two germline ends. CDR3 size: 11 residues. From germline, CDR1 is SGHDT and CDR2 YYEEEE. The CDR3 bases that were read are TGTGCCAGCAGTAACACAGATACG. This codes for CASSNTDT. The whole CDR3 sequence reads CASSNTDTQYF.

In regard to this clone: With the read ending 3 residues before the CDR3 end, the germline J gene is used to fill in that end. This rearrangement joins TRBV7-3 to TRBJ2-4; 10 bases agree with TRBD1. This CDR3 is 15 amino acids long. CDR1 is SGHTA and CDR2 is FQGTGA in the germline V gene. CDR3 loop: CASSSDDRGREGQYF. CDR3 DNA (partial): TGTGCCAGCAGCTCCGACGACAGGGGGCGGGAAGGT.

This clone turned up a few times. The read comes to an end 3 residues before the CDR3 does, leaving the germline J gene to fill in the end. This rearrangement joins TRBV5-1 to TRBJ1-6; D possibly corresponds to TRBD1 (5 bases). The germline V gene has CDR1 SGHRS and CDR2 YFSETQ. The CDR3 is 15 residues long. Trimming cost V 0 bases and J 4 bases, with 8 bases left between them. CDR3 bases read: TGCGCCAGCAGCTTGGCGGGGGGTTATAATTCACCC. Protein sequence: CASSLAGGYNSP. The CDR3 as a whole reads CASSLAGGYNSPLHF.

This clone showed up just a few times. The read is 3 residues too short to cover the CDR3 end, so that end is filled in from the germline J gene. This chain uses TRBV7-6 with TRBJ2-7; possibly TRBD2 for D (5 bases). The CDR3 is made up of 16 amino acids. V gave up 1 base and J gave up 5 bases, with 18 bases separating them. Germline V gene lookup returns CDR1 SGHVS and CDR2 FNYEAQ. The CDR3 loop is CASSLGTAGPAHEQYF. The part of the CDR3 DNA that was read is TGTGCCAGCAGCTTAGGGACTGCGGGTCCGGCCCACGAG. Combining the CDR3 with reference TRBV7-6 and TRBJ2-7 gives the whole variable domain GAGVSQSPRYKVTKRGQDVALRCDPISGHVSLYWYRQALGQGPEFLTYFNYEAQQDKSGLPNDRFSAERPEGSISTLTIQRTEQRDSAMYRCASSLGTAGPAHEQYFGPGTRLTVT.

The table lists this clone with many counts. The CDR3 region is CASSSRPNGQGSTDTQYF. The sequenced CDR3 bases are TGTGCCAGCAGCTCCCGCCCGAACGGACAGGGGAGCACAGATACG. The gene calls are TRBV7-6 and TRBJ2-3; 9 bases are shared with TRBD1. With the read ending 3 residues before the CDR3 end, the germline J gene is used to fill in that end. CDR3 size: 18 residues. With V trimmed by 4 bases and J by 0 bases, 11 bases remained unmatched. Germline V lookup: CDR1 SGHVS, CDR2 FNYEAQ. The whole variable domain, remainder taken from reference TRBV7-6 and TRBJ2-3, is GAGVSQSPRYKVTKRGQDVALRCDPISGHVSLYWYRQALGQGPEFLTYFNYEAQQDKSGLPNDRFSAERPEGSISTLTIQRTEQRDSAMYRCASSSRPNGQGSTDTQYFGPGTRLTVL.

This clone was counted ten times or more. The CDR3 end falls 3 residues outside the read, so it is completed with the germline J gene. The gene calls are TRBV13 and TRBJ1-1; D may be TRBD1 (6 bases). The CDR3 has 16 residues. Trimming left V 3 bases short and J 3 bases short, with 17 bases between. Looked up from germline, CDR1 is PRHDT and CDR2 is FYEKMQ (reference sequence). The covered CDR3 bases are TGTGCCAGCAGCTTGGGGCCTTTACAGGGTGACACTGAA. As protein: CASSLGPLQGDTE. The whole CDR3 is CASSLGPLQGDTEAFF. The whole variable domain, remainder taken from reference TRBV13 and TRBJ1-1, is AAGVIQSPRHLIKEKRETATLKCYPIPRHDTVYWYQQGPGQDPQFLISFYEKMQSDKGSIPDRFSAQQFSDYHSELNMSSLELGDSALYFCASSLGPLQGDTEAFFGQGTRLTVV.

In its sample, this clone was seen a few times. The read is 3 residues too short to cover the CDR3 end, so that end is filled in from the germline J gene. The V gene is TRBV7-2, the J gene TRBJ2-3, with TRBD1 identical over 8 bases. The CDR3 consists of 15 residues. From germline, CDR1 is SGHTA and CDR2 FQGNSA. The chain's CDR3 is CASSLWQGAIQPQYF. CDR3 DNA (partial): TGTGCCAGCAGCTTATGGCAGGGGGCGATTCAGCCG.

About this clone: The CDR3 goes on 3 residues after the read ends, and that part is filled in from the germline J gene. The V call is TRBV19, the J call TRBJ1-2; 9 bases fit TRBD1. With V trimmed by 1 base and J by 5 bases, 5 bases remained unmatched. The CDR3 totals 15 residues. The germline gives CDR1 LNHDA, CDR2 SQIVND (reference sequence). Here the CDR3 reads CASSIAGTGRYGYTF. The part of the CDR3 DNA that was read is TGTGCCAGTAGTATAGCTGGGACAGGGAGATATGGC.

In its sample, this clone was seen many times. Read data end 3 residues before the CDR3 end; the end is taken from the germline J gene. The V call is TRBV5-1, the J call TRBJ1-1, with 7 bases that match TRBD1. After removal of 4 bases from V and 1 base from J, the junction contained 7 bases not matched to a gene. CDR3 size: 15 residues. CDR1 and CDR2 (germline): SGHRS, YFSETQ. The DNA read from the CDR3 is TGCGCCAGCAGCATGGCGGGACAGCCGAACACTGAA. Translated: CASSMAGQPNTE. The CDR3 reads in full as CASSMAGQPNTEAFF.

The table lists this clone with many counts. The CDR3 is cut off 3 residues early in the read; its end comes from the germline J gene. The chain is built from TRBV2 and TRBJ2-1, with D possibly being TRBD2 (6 bases). The germline V gene has CDR1 SNHLY and CDR2 FYNNEI. CDR3 size: 14 residues. Trimming removed 7 bases from V and 2 bases from J, with 12 bases in between. The CDR3 protein is CASMRDSTYNEQFF. The CDR3 DNA, read in part, is TGTGCCAGCATGCGGGACTCTACCTACAATGAG.

This clone has at least ten counts. The read falls 3 residues short of the CDR3 end, and the missing part is taken from the germline J gene. This rearrangement joins TRBV5-4 to TRBJ1-5; 9 nucleotides agree with TRBD1. Losses at the gene ends were 3 bases for V and 3 bases for J; bases not matched to a gene: 4. This CDR3 is 15 amino acids long. Per the germline V gene, CDR1 is SGHNT and CDR2 is YYREEE (reference sequence). Partial CDR3 DNA: TGTGCCAGCAGCTCCGGGACAGGGTTCAATCAGCCC. It yields the protein CASSSGTGFNQP. The CDR3 reads in full as CASSSGTGFNQPQHF.

This clone was detected ten times or more. The CDR3 end is not reached by the read, which stops 3 residues before it; the germline J gene fills it in. The genes are TRBV19 and TRBJ2-3; D might be TRBD1 (5 bases). V shed 2 bases and J shed 4 bases, with 7 bases lying between them. The CDR3 consists of 13 residues. Germline CDR1 LNHDA, CDR2 SQIVND (reference sequence). The part of the CDR3 DNA that was read is TGTGCCAGTAGTATACAGGGCGCAGATACG. This gives the protein CASSIQGADT. The CDR3 as a whole reads CASSIQGADTQYF.

This clone has ten or more counts. The read terminates 3 residues ahead of where the CDR3 ends, so the germline J gene completes it. The chain employs TRBV6-1 and TRBJ2-1, with 12 bases that match TRBD2. CDR1 MNHNS and CDR2 SASEGT come from the germline V gene. The V segment lost 0 bases and the J segment 6 bases; nucleotides outside the gene matches: 9. The CDR3 is 18 amino acids. CDR3 bases read: TGTGCCAGCAGTGAAGCGCCTGGACTAGCGGGACTCCTCAATGAG. Its translation is CASSEAPGLAGLLNE. The entire CDR3 reads CASSEAPGLAGLLNEQFF.

In this sample, this clone turned up many times. The CDR3 is cut off 3 residues early in the read; its end comes from the germline J gene. The chain employs TRBV2 and TRBJ2-2; 8 positions match TRBD2. The CDR3 sequence is 17 residues long. Germline V gene lookup returns CDR1 SNHLY and CDR2 FYNNEI. J was trimmed by 2 bases and V by 1 base; bases with no gene match: 6. Incomplete CDR3 DNA: TGTGCCAGCAGTGAAGTCGGTGGACTAGCCAACACCGGGGAG. Its protein is CASSEVGGLANTGE. The entire CDR3 protein reads CASSEVGGLANTGELFF.

This clone was picked up many times. The read stops 3 residues short of the end of the CDR3; the missing end is completed from the germline J gene. Other DNA sequences from this sample encode an identical CDR3 as well. The rearrangement uses TRBV5-1 and TRBJ2-1; 10 positions agree with TRBD2. After removal of 0 bases from V and 6 bases from J, the junction contained 3 bases not matched to a gene. Per the germline V gene, CDR1 is SGHRS and CDR2 is YFSETQ. This CDR3 has 15 amino acids. CDR3 amino acids: CASSLDLAGANEQFF. The CDR3 bases that were read are TGCGCCAGCAGCTTGGACCTAGCGGGAGCCAATGAG.

This clone was detected many times. The read terminates 3 residues before the CDR3 end, so the remaining end is supplied by the germline J gene. The chain uses TRBV29-1 and TRBJ2-1; 11 bases line up with TRBD2. With 7 bases clipped from V and 5 bases from J, the junction kept 4 bases outside the gene matches. CDR3 length equals 13 residues. Germline V gene data show CDR1 as SQVTM and CDR2 as ANQGSEA. The CDR3 spells CSAGLAGHNEQFF. The CDR3 DNA, read in part, is TGCAGCGCCGGACTAGCGGGCCACAATGAG.

This clone appeared a few times. Read sequence stops 3 residues before the CDR3 end, and the germline J gene provides the missing end. The chain employs TRBV19 and TRBJ1-4, with 9 bases identical to TRBD1. Looked up from germline, CDR1 is LNHDA and CDR2 is SQIVND (reference sequence). The CDR3 is made up of 14 amino acids. V was clipped by 5 bases and J by 8 bases; unmatched bases: 6. Partial CDR3 DNA: TGTGCCAGTAGTGGGGGACAGGGAGGAGAAAAA. It codes for CASSGGQGGEK. The complete CDR3 reads CASSGGQGGEKLFF.

In this sample, this clone turned up many times. The sequence runs out 3 residues before the end of the CDR3; the remainder is reconstructed from the germline J gene. The J gene is TRBJ2-1, the V gene TRBV4-2; 8 nucleotides agree with TRBD2. Trimming took 4 bases from V and 2 from J; bases not matched to a gene: 19. The germline V gene has CDR1 LGHNA and CDR2 YNFKEQ. The length of the CDR3 is 20 residues. The CDR3 region is CASSLRGGSGNLVPYNEQFF. Incomplete CDR3 DNA: TGTGCCAGCAGCCTCCGGGGCGGTAGCGGGAACTTAGTACCCTACAATGAG.

At least ten counts were recorded for this clone. The CDR3 extends 3 residues past the end of the read, so its final part is completed from the germline J gene. The chain links TRBV24-1 to TRBJ1-4; no clear D gene. CDR1 KGHDR and CDR2 SFDVKD come from the germline V gene. Trimming took off 2 bases at V and 6 bases at J, with 3 bases between the two ends. CDR3 size: 12 residues. CDR3 DNA, as far as it was read: TGTGCCACCAGTGATTCGGATGAAAAA. Residues: CATSDSDEK. The entire CDR3 sequence reads CATSDSDEKLFF.

This clone was found many times. With the read ending 3 residues before the CDR3 end, the germline J gene is used to fill in that end. The chain couples TRBV5-1 to TRBJ2-1, with TRBD2 identical over 9 bases. The germline CDR1 and CDR2 sequences are SGHRS and YFSETQ. V lost 0 bases to trimming and J lost 6 bases; unmatched junction nucleotides: 7. The CDR3 extends over 16 amino acids. The DNA read from the CDR3 is TGCGCCAGCAGCTTGGGGGTAGCGGGAGTGGGCAATGAG. The encoded protein is CASSLGVAGVGNE. The complete CDR3 protein is CASSLGVAGVGNEQFF. Filled out from reference TRBV5-1 and TRBJ2-1, the complete variable domain reads KAGVTQTPRYLIKTRGQQVTLSCSPISGHRSVSWYQQTPGQGLQFLFEYFSETQRNKGNFPGRFSGRQFSNSRSEMNVSTLELGDSALYLCASSLGVAGVGNEQFFGPGTRLTVL.